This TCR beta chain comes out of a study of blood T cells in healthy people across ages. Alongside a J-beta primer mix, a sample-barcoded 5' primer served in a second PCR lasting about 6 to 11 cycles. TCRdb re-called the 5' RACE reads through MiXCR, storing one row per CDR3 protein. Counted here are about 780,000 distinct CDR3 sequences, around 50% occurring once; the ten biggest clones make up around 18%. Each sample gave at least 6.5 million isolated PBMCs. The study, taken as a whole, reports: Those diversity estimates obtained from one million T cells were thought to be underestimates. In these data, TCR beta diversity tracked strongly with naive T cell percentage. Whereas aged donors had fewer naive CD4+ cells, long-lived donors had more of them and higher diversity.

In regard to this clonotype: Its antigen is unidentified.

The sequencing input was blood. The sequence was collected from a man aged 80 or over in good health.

CDR3 sequence reads: CASSPDRGNEKLFF. Here the CDR3 DNA reads TGTGCCAGCAGCCCGGACAGGGGTAATGAAAAACTGTTTTTT. The chain uses TRBV12-3 or TRBV12-4 and TRBJ1-4; 9 nucleotides agree with TRBD1. With 6 bases clipped from V and 4 bases from J, the junction kept 3 bases outside the gene matches. The CDR3 loop spans 14 amino acids.